The T cell receptor beta chain described here comes from a study of blood T cells in healthy people across ages. This clonotype was recorded a few times. Its target is not known. Overall study findings and caveats: There were more naive CD4+ cells and higher diversity in long-lived donors than in aged donors. Naive T cell percentage by flow cytometry tracked strongly with beta diversity.

Ranging in age from about 6 to 100, the donors were healthy Caucasian individuals from Russia. PCR was performed a second time for 7 to 11 cycles using a sample-barcoded 5' primer and a J-beta primer mix. The authors tagged each cDNA molecule using a template-switch adaptor with 12 random nucleotides. TCRdb passed the 5' RACE reads through MiXCR, listing each CDR3 protein once. The profile shows approximately 1,000,000 distinct CDR3 sequences, around two fifths of them singletons. The sequenced sample consisted of blood. The TCR sequence derives from a man between 18 and 35 years old in good health.

CDR3 nucleotides: TGTGCCATCAGCGGTCTGGGGGACAGGGCAGAGACCCAGTACTTC. Protein product: CAISGLGDRAETQYF. J is TRBJ2-5 and V is TRBV10-3; TRBD1 aligns across 9 bases. The CDR3 sequence is 15 residues long. From germline, CDR1 is ENHRY and CDR2 SYGVKD. V shed 6 bases, J shed 4 bases, and the junction held 9 bases outside the gene matches.